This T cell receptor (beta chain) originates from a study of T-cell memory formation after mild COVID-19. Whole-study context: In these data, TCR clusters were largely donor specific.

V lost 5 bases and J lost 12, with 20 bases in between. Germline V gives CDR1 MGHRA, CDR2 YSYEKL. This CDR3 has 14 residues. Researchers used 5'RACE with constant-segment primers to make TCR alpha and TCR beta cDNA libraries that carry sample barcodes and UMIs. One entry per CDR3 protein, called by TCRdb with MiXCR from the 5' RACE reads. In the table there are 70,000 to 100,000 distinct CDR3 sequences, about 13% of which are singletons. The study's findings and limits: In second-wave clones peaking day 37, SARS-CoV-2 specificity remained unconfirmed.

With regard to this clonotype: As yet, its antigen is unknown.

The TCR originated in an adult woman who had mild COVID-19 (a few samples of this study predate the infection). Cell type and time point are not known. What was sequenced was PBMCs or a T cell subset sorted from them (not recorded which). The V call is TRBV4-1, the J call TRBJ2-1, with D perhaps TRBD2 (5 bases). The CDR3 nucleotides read TGCGCCAGCAGCGCACGGGATAAAGGGTTGGGGCAGTTCTTC. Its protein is CASSARDKGLGQFF.